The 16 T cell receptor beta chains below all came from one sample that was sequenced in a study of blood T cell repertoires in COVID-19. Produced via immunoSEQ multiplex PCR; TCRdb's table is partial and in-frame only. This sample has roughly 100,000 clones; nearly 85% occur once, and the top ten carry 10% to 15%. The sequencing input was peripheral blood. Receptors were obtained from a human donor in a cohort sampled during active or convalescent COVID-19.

CDR3 bases: TGTGCCAGCAGCCCCTGGCGTGGGGGGGCGGGGGCCAACGTCCTGACTTTC. Its protein product is CASSPWRGGAGANVLTF. The chain carries TRBV3-1 (or the pseudogene TRBV3-2) and TRBJ2-6, with D possibly TRBD2 on 7 matching bases. CDR1 and CDR2 (germline): LGHDT, YNNKEL (reference sequence). V lost 4 bases and J lost 4, with 17 bases in between. CDR3 length equals 17 residues.

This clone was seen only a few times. CDR3 residues: CASSGQTGSGTEAFF. DNA for the CDR3: TGTGCCAGCAGCGGGCAGACAGGGTCTGGTACTGAAGCTTTCTTT. J is TRBJ1-1 and V is TRBV9, with 7 nucleotides matching TRBD1. Germline V gene sequence: CDR1 SGDLS, CDR2 YYNGEE. The CDR3 spans 15 residues. Unmatched junction bases numbered 10, after V lost 3 bases and J lost 5 bases.

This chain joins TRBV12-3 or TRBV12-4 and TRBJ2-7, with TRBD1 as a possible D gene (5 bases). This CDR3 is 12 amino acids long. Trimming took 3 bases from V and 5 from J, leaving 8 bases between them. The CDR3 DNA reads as TGTGCCAGCAGTTTGTCAGGGAACGAGCAGTACTTC. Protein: CASSLSGNEQYF.

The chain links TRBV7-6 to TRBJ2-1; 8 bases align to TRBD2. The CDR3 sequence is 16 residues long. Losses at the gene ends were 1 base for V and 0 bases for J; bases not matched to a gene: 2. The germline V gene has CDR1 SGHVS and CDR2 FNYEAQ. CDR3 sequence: CASSLGSGGSYNEQFF. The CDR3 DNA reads TGTGCCAGCAGCTTAGGGAGCGGGGGCTCCTACAATGAGCAGTTCTTC.

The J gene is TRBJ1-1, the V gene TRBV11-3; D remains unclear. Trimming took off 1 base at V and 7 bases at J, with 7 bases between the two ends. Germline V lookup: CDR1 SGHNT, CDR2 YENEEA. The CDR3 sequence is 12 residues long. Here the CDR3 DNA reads TGTGCCAGCAGCTTAGTTACGGGTGAAGCTTTCTTT. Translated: CASSLVTGEAFF.

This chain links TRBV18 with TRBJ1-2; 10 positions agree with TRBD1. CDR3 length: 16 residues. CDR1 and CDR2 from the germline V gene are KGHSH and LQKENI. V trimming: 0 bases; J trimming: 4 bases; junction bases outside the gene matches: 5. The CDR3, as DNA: TGTGCCAGCTCACCACCGACAGGGGGCGCTGGCTATGGCTACACCTTC. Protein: CASSPPTGGAGYGYTF.

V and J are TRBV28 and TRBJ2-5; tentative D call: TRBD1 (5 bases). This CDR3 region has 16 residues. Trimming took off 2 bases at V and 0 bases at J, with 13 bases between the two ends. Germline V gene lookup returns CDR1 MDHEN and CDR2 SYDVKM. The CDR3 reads CASSLSSGIHQETQYF. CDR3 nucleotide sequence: TGTGCCAGCAGTTTAAGTTCAGGGATCCACCAAGAGACCCAGTACTTC.

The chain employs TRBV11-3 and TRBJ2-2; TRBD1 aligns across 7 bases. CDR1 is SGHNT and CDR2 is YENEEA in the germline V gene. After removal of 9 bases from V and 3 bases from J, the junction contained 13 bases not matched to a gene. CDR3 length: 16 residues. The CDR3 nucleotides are TGTGCCAGTCTATCACCGGGACAGACGGACACCGGGGAGCTGTTTTTT. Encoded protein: CASLSPGQTDTGELFF.

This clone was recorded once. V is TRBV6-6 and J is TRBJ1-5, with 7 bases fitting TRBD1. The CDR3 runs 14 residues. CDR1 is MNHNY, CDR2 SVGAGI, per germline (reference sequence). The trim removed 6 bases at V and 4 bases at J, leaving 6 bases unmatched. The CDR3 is CASSRGTANQPQHF. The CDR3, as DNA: TGTGCCAGCAGCCGAGGGACAGCAAATCAGCCCCAGCATTTT.

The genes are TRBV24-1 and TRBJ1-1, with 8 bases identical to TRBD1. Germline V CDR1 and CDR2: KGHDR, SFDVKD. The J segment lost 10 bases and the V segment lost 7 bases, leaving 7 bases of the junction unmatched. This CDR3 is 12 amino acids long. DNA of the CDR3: TGTGCCACCAGCCTGGGACAGGCCCCAGCTTTCTTT. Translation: CATSLGQAPAFF.

CDR3 region: CASSPASQPQHF. Written as DNA, the CDR3 is TGTGCCAGCAGTCCCGCGAGTCAGCCCCAGCATTTT. The chain recombines TRBV12-3 or TRBV12-4 with TRBJ1-5; unclear D gene. The CDR3 runs to 12 residues. Trimming cost V 5 bases and J 6 bases, with 8 bases left between them.

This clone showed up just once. CDR3 coding DNA: TGTGCCAGTAGTATAGATCCTGGTGGCAGGGTGGAGACCCAGTACTTC. Its translation: CASSIDPGGRVETQYF. This rearrangement joins TRBV19 to TRBJ2-5; TRBD1 might be the D (5 bases). CDR3 length: 16 residues. V was cut by 0 bases and J by 5 bases, with 16 bases left in between. Per germline, CDR1 LNHDA and CDR2 SQIVND (reference sequence). The complete variable domain, with remaining parts taken from reference TRBV19 and TRBJ2-5, reads DGGITQSPKYLFRKEGQNVTLSCEQNLNHDAMYWYRQDPGQGLRLIYYSQIVNDFQKGDIAEGYSVSREKKESFPLTVTSAQKNPTAFYLCASSIDPGGRVETQYFGPGTRLLVL.

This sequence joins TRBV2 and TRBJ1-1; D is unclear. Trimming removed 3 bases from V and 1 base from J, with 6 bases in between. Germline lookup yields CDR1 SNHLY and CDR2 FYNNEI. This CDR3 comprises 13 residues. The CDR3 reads CASSDRPNTEAFF. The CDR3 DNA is TGTGCCAGCAGTGACAGGCCGAACACTGAAGCTTTCTTT.

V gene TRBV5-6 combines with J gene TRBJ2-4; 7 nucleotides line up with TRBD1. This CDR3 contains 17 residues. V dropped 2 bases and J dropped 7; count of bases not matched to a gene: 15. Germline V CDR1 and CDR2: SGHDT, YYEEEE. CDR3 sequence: CASSFGTGDPNGNIQYF. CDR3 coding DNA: TGTGCCAGCAGCTTCGGTACAGGGGACCCTAATGGGAACATTCAGTACTTC.

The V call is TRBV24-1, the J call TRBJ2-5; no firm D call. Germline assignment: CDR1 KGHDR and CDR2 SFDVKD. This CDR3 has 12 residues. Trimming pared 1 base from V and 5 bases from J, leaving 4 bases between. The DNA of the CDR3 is TGTGCCACCAGTGATTTCGCGGAGACCCAGTACTTC. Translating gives CATSDFAETQYF.

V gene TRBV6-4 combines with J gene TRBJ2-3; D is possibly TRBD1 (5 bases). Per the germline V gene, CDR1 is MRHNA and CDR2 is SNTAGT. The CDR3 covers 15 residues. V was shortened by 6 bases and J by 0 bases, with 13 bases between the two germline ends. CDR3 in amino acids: CASSKQESSTDTQYF. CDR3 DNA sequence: TGTGCCAGCAGCAAACAGGAGTCAAGCACAGATACGCAGTATTTT.